These 30 T cell receptor beta chains originate from one sample sequenced in a study of cytomegalovirus exposure and HLA in healthy donors. Amplification used 60 Vbeta primers and 13 Jbeta primers. Profiled with immunoSEQ multiplex PCR; TCRdb holds only in-frame clones, not every one. The sample lists about 250,000 clones, around 66% occurring once. Source material: PBMCs. The origin of the receptors is a female donor in good health and CMV-seronegative.

This rearrangement joins TRBV18 to TRBJ2-7, with TRBD2 matching 7 bases. Trimming cost V 0 bases and J 5 bases; bases outside gene matches: 10. CDR1 and CDR2 from the germline V gene are KGHSH and LQKENI. The CDR3 extends over 16 amino acids. The CDR3 bases are TGTGCCAGCTCACCACCGTGGCGGGAGTCCCCCCACGAGCAGTACTTC. It encodes CASSPPWRESPHEQYF.

This clone was picked up a small number of times. CDR3 loop: CASTLARNNEQFF. The CDR3, as DNA: TGTGCCAGCACACTAGCGCGTAACAATGAGCAGTTCTTC. The chain links TRBV6-6 to TRBJ2-1; 7 bases line up with TRBD2. Trimming cost V 7 bases and J 5 bases; bases outside gene matches: 5. The germline V gene encodes CDR1 MNHNY and CDR2 SVGAGI (reference sequence). The CDR3 totals 13 residues.

As concerns this clone: Other DNA variants within this sample encode the same CDR3. This chain links TRBV11-2 with TRBJ2-5; 9 nucleotides agree with TRBD1. The CDR3 loop spans 14 amino acids. Germline V gene sequence: CDR1 SGHAT, CDR2 FQNNGV. The junction had 4 bases not matched to a gene; V was cut back by 4 bases and J by 4 bases. CDR3 in amino acids: CASSSTGGRETQYF. The CDR3 region has the DNA TGTGCCAGCAGCTCCACAGGGGGCAGAGAGACCCAGTACTTC.

The V and J genes are TRBV19 and TRBJ1-1, with 8 bases aligning to TRBD1. Germline V gene sequence: CDR1 LNHDA, CDR2 SQIVND (reference sequence). The CDR3 runs to 15 residues. Trimming at V came to 7 bases and at J to 1 base, leaving 8 bases not matched to a gene. CDR3 nucleotide sequence: TGTGCCAGTACTGGACAGGGTGTGAGGAACACTGAAGCTTTCTTT. It translates to CASTGQGVRNTEAFF.

V gene TRBV18 combines with J gene TRBJ1-1, with D unclear. From germline, CDR1 is KGHSH and CDR2 LQKENI. The CDR3 contains 14 residues. The ends were cut back, 3 bases at V and 1 base at J, with 9 bases in the middle. In nucleotides, the CDR3 is TGTGCCAGCTCACCCCTCGGGGAGAACACTGAAGCTTTCTTT. This encodes CASSPLGENTEAFF.

This clone was seen only a few times. This sequence joins TRBV7-9 and TRBJ2-3, with D possibly TRBD1 on 6 matching bases. This CDR3 has 15 amino acids. The V gene lost 5 bases and the J gene lost 3 bases, with 15 bases spanning the gap. Per germline, CDR1 SEHNR and CDR2 FQNEAQ (reference sequence). CDR3 in amino acids: CASSKDGQGTDTQYF. CDR3 in DNA: TGTGCCAGCAGCAAGGACGGGCAGGGGACAGATACGCAGTATTTT.

The rearrangement links TRBV23-1 to TRBJ2-6; 8 nucleotides agree with TRBD1. TRBV23-1 is classed as an ORF, of uncertain function. V lost 4 bases and J lost 1; bases outside the gene matches: 9. CDR3 length: 18 residues. CDR3 amino acids: CASSPAGQGKSGANVLTF. CDR3 DNA sequence: TGCGCCAGCAGTCCTGCCGGACAGGGAAAATCTGGGGCCAACGTCCTGACTTTC.

The V gene is TRBV19, the J gene TRBJ2-1; D is ambiguous. Germline CDR1 LNHDA, CDR2 SQIVND (reference sequence). The CDR3 is 15 amino acids. With 7 bases removed from V and 0 bases from J, the gap between germline ends came to 13 bases. The CDR3 sequence is CASKLSASSYNEQFF. The CDR3 DNA follows: TGTGCCAGTAAGCTAAGCGCTAGCTCCTACAATGAGCAGTTCTTC. The whole variable domain, remainder taken from reference TRBV19 and TRBJ2-1, is DGGITQSPKYLFRKEGQNVTLSCEQNLNHDAMYWYRQDPGQGLRLIYYSQIVNDFQKGDIAEGYSVSREKKESFPLTVTSAQKNPTAFYLCASKLSASSYNEQFFGPGTRLTVL.

Of note for this clone: The sample contains more than one DNA sequence encoding this CDR3. The V call is TRBV6-4, the J call TRBJ2-3; 13 bases fit TRBD2. V lost 3 bases to trimming and J lost 6 bases; unmatched junction nucleotides: 3. This CDR3 spans 15 amino acids. In germline, CDR1 is MRHNA, CDR2 SNTAGT. This CDR3 reads CASSEGTSGTDTQYF. The CDR3 nucleotides read TGTGCCAGCAGTGAGGGGACTAGCGGGACCGATACGCAGTATTTT.

J is TRBJ2-3 and V is TRBV5-6; 9 nucleotides line up with TRBD1. The CDR3 spans 15 residues. CDR1 is SGHDT and CDR2 is YYEEEE in the germline V gene. Trimming cost V 6 bases and J 4 bases; bases outside gene matches: 9. The CDR3 DNA is TGTGCCAGCACTCCAGGGACAGGGATACCAGATACGCAGTATTTT. This codes for CASTPGTGIPDTQYF.

This chain links TRBV18 with TRBJ1-4; D remains unclear. V lost 2 bases to trimming and J lost 8 bases, with 15 bases between them. Germline CDR1 is KGHSH and CDR2 is LQKENI. The length of the CDR3 is 15 residues. The CDR3 sequence is CASSPSGGEWEKLFF. The CDR3 coding sequence is TGTGCCAGCTCACCATCAGGCGGGGAGTGGGAAAAACTGTTTTTT.

This clone has a handful of counts. V and J are TRBV20-1 and TRBJ1-1; a weak D match, TRBD1 (5 bases). The CDR3 has 11 amino acids. V was cut by 3 bases and J by 13 bases, with 15 bases left in between. The germline V gene encodes CDR1 DFQATT and CDR2 SNEGSKA (reference sequence). DNA of the CDR3: TGCAGTGCTAGGGGCGCAGGGAAGGATTTCTTT. This translates into CSARGAGKDFF.

Only a few counts were recorded for this clone. The rearrangement uses TRBV19 and TRBJ1-1, with 10 bases matching TRBD1. With V trimmed by 2 bases and J by 1 base, 4 bases remained unmatched. Germline values: CDR1 LNHDA, CDR2 SQIVND (reference sequence). The CDR3 runs to 16 residues. CDR3 DNA: TGTGCCAGTAGTATAAGGGGACAGGGGCGGAACACTGAAGCTTTCTTT. Its protein product is CASSIRGQGRNTEAFF. The full variable domain, completed using reference TRBV19 and TRBJ1-1, is DGGITQSPKYLFRKEGQNVTLSCEQNLNHDAMYWYRQDPGQGLRLIYYSQIVNDFQKGDIAEGYSVSREKKESFPLTVTSAQKNPTAFYLCASSIRGQGRNTEAFFGQGTRLTVV.

The chain couples TRBV7-2 to TRBJ2-1, with D possibly matching TRBD1 (5 bases). Looked up from germline, CDR1 is SGHTA and CDR2 is FQGNSA. Trimming took off 4 bases at V and 6 bases at J, with 7 bases between the two ends. This CDR3 region has 12 residues. This chain's CDR3 is CASSSGFNEQFF. For the CDR3, the DNA is TGTGCCAGCAGCTCAGGGTTCAATGAGCAGTTCTTC.

V gene TRBV7-9 combines with J gene TRBJ1-3, with D possibly being TRBD1 (6 bases). V lost 5 bases and J lost 0, with 11 bases in between. This CDR3 has 15 residues. Germline CDR1 is SEHNR and CDR2 is FQNEAQ (reference sequence). The CDR3 coding sequence is TGTGCCAGCAGCCCTAAGACAGGCTCTGGAAACACCATATATTTT. This encodes CASSPKTGSGNTIYF.

The chain uses TRBV7-9 and TRBJ2-1, with TRBD2 matching over 12 bases. CDR1 and CDR2 (germline): SEHNR, FQNEAQ (reference sequence). Losses at the gene ends were 5 bases for V and 6 bases for J; bases not matched to a gene: 8. This CDR3 has 16 amino acids. CDR3 DNA sequence: TGTGCCAGCAGCCCCCCGACTAGCGGGAGAGGCAATGAGCAGTTCTTC. Encoded protein: CASSPPTSGRGNEQFF.

The J gene is TRBJ2-7, the V gene TRBV5-1; 10 nucleotides match TRBD2. This CDR3 region has 15 residues. Germline V lookup: CDR1 SGHRS, CDR2 YFSETQ. Losses at the gene ends were 1 base for V and 13 bases for J; bases not matched to a gene: 14. CDR3 coding DNA: TGCGCCAGCAGCTTGAGTCTAGCGGGGGTTTCCGAGGAATACTTC. This translates into CASSLSLAGVSEEYF.

The genes are TRBV5-1 and TRBJ1-2; D possibly corresponds to TRBD1 (6 bases). Per germline, CDR1 SGHRS and CDR2 YFSETQ. The CDR3 covers 13 residues. Trimming pared 4 bases from V and 4 bases from J, leaving 11 bases between. The CDR3 here is CASSPQGVYGYTF. The CDR3 DNA reads as TGCGCCAGCAGCCCACAGGGTGTCTATGGCTACACCTTC.

The chain has TRBV27 and TRBJ2-7; TRBD1 matches at 7 bases. Germline CDR1 is MNHEY and CDR2 is SMNVEV (reference sequence). This CDR3 is built from 14 residues. The junction had 8 bases not matched to a gene; V was cut back by 5 bases and J by 4 bases. The CDR3 protein is CASSPDRVGYEQYF. CDR3 sequence (DNA): TGTGCCAGCAGTCCAGACAGGGTTGGATACGAGCAGTACTTC.

This clone was observed a handful of times. CDR3 sequence: CASSPERRSGGAGANVLTF. In nucleotides, the CDR3 is TGTGCCAGCTCACCAGAAAGGAGGTCAGGGGGCGCTGGGGCCAACGTCCTGACTTTC. The genes are TRBV18 and TRBJ2-6, with 8 nucleotides matching TRBD1. This CDR3 is built from 19 residues. The V gene's germline CDR1 is KGHSH and CDR2 LQKENI. The V gene end was trimmed by 2 bases and the J gene end by 2 bases; junction bases not matched to a gene: 11.

The gene calls are TRBV5-1 and TRBJ1-3; a possible D gene is TRBD1 (5 bases). CDR3 length equals 14 residues. With 4 bases removed from V and 0 bases from J, the gap between germline ends came to 8 bases. CDR1 is SGHRS, CDR2 YFSETQ, per germline. The CDR3: CASSTDISGNTIYF. The CDR3 DNA reads TGCGCCAGCAGCACGGACATCTCTGGAAACACCATATATTTT. The entire variable domain, with the rest obtained from reference TRBV5-1 and TRBJ1-3, is as follows: KAGVTQTPRYLIKTRGQQVTLSCSPISGHRSVSWYQQTPGQGLQFLFEYFSETQRNKGNFPGRFSGRQFSNSRSEMNVSTLELGDSALYLCASSTDISGNTIYFGEGSWLTVV.

V gene TRBV19 combines with J gene TRBJ2-6; 12 positions agree with TRBD1. From germline, CDR1 is LNHDA and CDR2 SQIVND (reference sequence). This CDR3 spans 17 amino acids. J was trimmed by 4 bases and V by 6 bases; bases with no gene match: 7. The CDR3 protein is CASSPGQGASGANVLTF. In DNA, the CDR3 is TGTGCCAGTAGCCCGGGACAGGGGGCGTCAGGGGCCAACGTCCTGACTTTC.

The V call is TRBV11-2, the J call TRBJ2-4; 13 bases line up with TRBD2. Unmatched junction bases numbered 10, after V lost 0 bases and J lost 8 bases. This CDR3 region has 18 residues. The germline V gene encodes CDR1 SGHAT and CDR2 FQNNGV. The CDR3 reads CASSLDLGLAGEGDIQYF. CDR3 coding DNA: TGTGCCAGCAGCTTAGATCTCGGACTAGCGGGAGAGGGGGACATTCAGTACTTC.

The V call is TRBV6-5, the J call TRBJ2-1; the D is unclear. The CDR3 is 15 amino acids. Germline CDR1 and CDR2: MNHEY and SVGAGI. The V end was cut by 5 bases, the J end by 0 bases, with 11 bases between. CDR3 residues: CASSGDTSSYNEQFF. For the CDR3, the DNA is TGTGCCAGCAGTGGTGATACAAGCTCCTACAATGAGCAGTTCTTC.

This clone has more than one count but fewer than ten. This chain joins TRBV30 and TRBJ1-2, with D unresolved. CDR3 size: 15 residues. V lost 7 bases and J 0 bases, leaving 18 bases between the germline ends. CDR1 and CDR2 from the germline V gene are GTSNPN and SVGIG (reference sequence). The CDR3 bases are TGTGCCTTAGATCTCGGGTCTCGGGCTAACTATGGCTACACCTTC. Translated: CALDLGSRANYGYTF.

This sequence joins TRBV4-2 and TRBJ2-4, with 10 bases that match TRBD2. This CDR3 spans 20 amino acids. V lost 1 base to trimming and J lost 2 bases; unmatched junction nucleotides: 14. CDR1 LGHNA and CDR2 YNFKEQ come from the germline V gene. The CDR3 nucleotides are TGTGCCAGCAGCCAAGCGGGGGACATAACTAGCGGGATTCCCAAAAACATTCAGTACTTC. Encoded protein: CASSQAGDITSGIPKNIQYF.

In this sample, this clone turned up once. The CDR3 DNA reads TGCGCCAGCAGCGGGGCTGGCTACGAGCAGTACTTC. Amino acids: CASSGAGYEQYF. The chain has TRBV5-1 and TRBJ2-7; the D gene is possibly TRBD1 (5 bases). Germline V lookup: CDR1 SGHRS, CDR2 YFSETQ. CDR3 length: 12 amino acids. Between the trimmed V and J ends, which lost 4 bases and 3 bases, there was a span of 8 bases.

CDR3 in amino acids: CASSLELRTAEAFF. The CDR3 region has the DNA TGTGCCAGCAGCTTAGAGCTCCGGACAGCAGAAGCTTTCTTT. The V call is TRBV7-2, the J call TRBJ1-1; D might be TRBD1 (6 bases). Germline V gene sequence: CDR1 SGHTA, CDR2 FQGNSA. Deletions cut 1 base from V and 8 bases from J, with 14 bases between. The CDR3 is 14 residues long.

The genes are TRBV9 and TRBJ2-3; D perhaps matches TRBD2 (6 bases). CDR3 length: 15 residues. Germline V gene sequence: CDR1 SGDLS, CDR2 YYNGEE. V was cut by 4 bases and J by 2 bases, with 14 bases left in between. The CDR3 DNA follows: TGTGCCAGCAGCCCGGGGCGGGGAAACACAGATACGCAGTATTTT. This sequence encodes CASSPGRGNTDTQYF.

As DNA, the CDR3 is TGTGCCAGCACCAAAAGCGGGACTAGCTACGAGCAGTACTTC. Translated, it gives CASTKSGTSYEQYF. The rearrangement uses TRBV27 and TRBJ2-7; 8 positions match TRBD2. This CDR3 spans 14 amino acids. V was clipped by 7 bases and J by 3 bases; unmatched bases: 8. Germline V gene sequence: CDR1 MNHEY, CDR2 SMNVEV (reference sequence).